This passage covers 27 T cell receptor beta chains from one sample sequenced in a study of a mutant IDH1 vaccine in newly diagnosed glioma. Measured with immunoSEQ multiplex PCR; TCRdb has only the in-frame clones, and not every one. The table lists about 50,000 clones, about 85% of them singletons. Time point noted: week 35, safety follow-up. Doses consisted of 300 ug of mutant IDH1 20-mer peptide each, paired with topical imiquimod. These TCRs' antigens remain unknown. The input for sequencing was PBMCs, taken from a glioma patient whose treatment included an IDH1 peptide vaccine. The receptors shown here come from a woman younger than 30 with glioma.

The chain recombines TRBV5-1 with TRBJ2-3, with D tentatively TRBD2 (6 bases). CDR1 and CDR2 (germline): SGHRS, YFSETQ. Trimming cost V 0 bases and J 0 bases, with 14 bases left between them. This CDR3 is built from 17 residues. The DNA of the CDR3 is TGCGCCAGCAGCTTGGGAGGGGCGGGAACTAGCACAGATACGCAGTATTTT. The encoded protein is CASSLGGAGTSTDTQYF.

The gene calls are TRBV5-4 and TRBJ1-2; D is ambiguous. CDR1 and CDR2 from the germline V gene are SGHNT and YYREEE (reference sequence). The CDR3 is 14 residues long. Trimming removed 3 bases at V and 4 bases at J, with 13 bases between. CDR3 loop: CASSSGGVGYGYTF. The CDR3 DNA sequence: TGTGCCAGCAGCTCAGGCGGTGTTGGCTATGGCTACACCTTC.

The rearrangement joins TRBV9 to TRBJ2-1, with TRBD2 identical over 13 bases. Germline CDR1 is SGDLS and CDR2 is YYNGEE. CDR3 length equals 15 residues. V dropped 4 bases and J dropped 7; count of bases not matched to a gene: 5. The chain's CDR3 is CASSIGTSGANEQFF. In DNA form, the CDR3 reads TGTGCCAGCAGCATAGGGACTAGCGGGGCGAATGAGCAGTTCTTC.

About this clone: Other DNA sequences in this specimen translate into the identical CDR3. The chain couples TRBV29-1 to TRBJ1-2; 10 nucleotides match TRBD1. The CDR3 length is 13 residues. Trimming cost V 6 bases and J 0 bases; bases outside gene matches: 1. Germline-derived CDR1 and CDR2 are SQVTM and ANQGSEA. The CDR3 DNA reads TGCAGCGTCGGACAGGGGGCTAACTATGGCTACACCTTC. This gives the protein CSVGQGANYGYTF.

This chain links TRBV7-8 with TRBJ2-1; D might be TRBD2 (7 bases). This CDR3 contains 12 residues. Germline V gives CDR1 SGHVS, CDR2 FQNEAQ. V dropped 6 bases and J dropped 10 bases, with 13 bases sitting between them. The CDR3 DNA sequence: TGTGCCAGCAGGGAGGGGGGGGTCGAGCAGTTCTTC. Translating gives CASREGGVEQFF.

CDR3 region: CASRTSGSTDTQYF. The CDR3 DNA reads as TGTGCCAGTAGAACTAGCGGGAGTACAGATACGCAGTATTTT. The V gene is TRBV19, the J gene TRBJ2-3; TRBD2 agrees at 11 bases. The CDR3 is 14 amino acids. The V segment lost 6 bases and the J segment 3 bases; nucleotides outside the gene matches: 2. From germline, CDR1 is LNHDA and CDR2 SQIVND (reference sequence).

The chain joins TRBV4-1 to TRBJ2-5, with a weak D call TRBD2 (6 bases). Germline V gene data show CDR1 as MGHRA and CDR2 as YSYEKL. The V gene lost 1 base and the J gene lost 3 bases, with 9 bases spanning the gap. The CDR3 spans 14 residues. DNA of the CDR3: TGCGCCAGCAGCCAAGTAGCGGTGGAAGAGACCCAGTACTTC. This codes for CASSQVAVEETQYF.

The gene calls are TRBV6-5 and TRBJ2-7; 11 bases line up with TRBD1. CDR1 is MNHEY, CDR2 SVGAGI, per germline. The CDR3 is 15 amino acids. The J segment lost 4 bases and the V segment lost 2 bases, leaving 4 bases of the junction unmatched. The CDR3 DNA follows: TGTGCCAGCAGTTACGGACAGGGGGCCTGGTACGAGCAGTACTTC. Translated, it gives CASSYGQGAWYEQYF.

The chain combines TRBV10-2 with TRBJ1-5, with no clear D. V was cut by 0 bases and J by 0 bases, with 12 bases left in between. The CDR3 totals 17 residues. CDR1 is WSHSY and CDR2 is SAAADI in the germline V gene. The CDR3 coding sequence is TGCGCCAGCAGTGAGTCAATTGCGAGTTATAGCAATCAGCCCCAGCATTTT. This gives the protein CASSESIASYSNQPQHF.

In regard to this clone: An end of the junction does not agree with germline; a read error may underlie this. The chain carries TRBV7-7 and TRBJ2-5; TRBD2 matches at 8 bases. Germline V gives CDR1 SSHAT, CDR2 FNYEAQ (reference sequence). CDR3 length: 14 amino acids. The CDR3 reads CASSSGGAQETQYF. The CDR3 bases are TGTGCTAGCAGCTCCGGGGGGGCGCAAGAGACCCAGTACTTC. Filled out from reference TRBV7-7 and TRBJ2-5, the complete variable domain reads GAGVSQSPRYKVTKRGQDVTLRCDPISSHATLYWYQQALGQGPEFLTYFNYEAQPDKSGLPSDRFSAERPEGSISTLTIQRTEQRDSAMYRCASSSGGAQETQYFGPGTRLLVL.

V is TRBV27 and J is TRBJ1-1, with a weak D call TRBD1 (6 bases). Germline CDR1 reads MNHEY; CDR2 reads SMNVEV (reference sequence). The CDR3 length is 15 residues. Trimming cost V 4 bases and J 1 base, with 13 bases left between them. The CDR3 region has the DNA TGTGCCAGCAGTTGGCGGGCAGGGGCGAACACTGAAGCTTTCTTT. The encoded protein is CASSWRAGANTEAFF.

This rearrangement joins TRBV4-2 to TRBJ1-4; maybe TRBD1 (6 bases). Trimming left V 2 bases short and J 8 bases short, with 15 bases between. The CDR3 is 15 amino acids. Germline V lookup: CDR1 LGHNA, CDR2 YNFKEQ. The CDR3 DNA sequence: TGTGCCAGCAGCCAAAATTCCAGGGGTGACGAAAAACTGTTTTTT. Its protein product is CASSQNSRGDEKLFF.

This chain links TRBV10-2 with TRBJ2-1; TRBD2 is a possible D gene (6 bases). Trimming took 8 bases from V and 6 from J, leaving 11 bases between them. The CDR3 has 12 amino acids. CDR1 is WSHSY, CDR2 SAAADI, per germline. The CDR3 loop reads CASARGFNEQFF. The DNA for the CDR3 is TGCGCCAGCGCCCGGGGGTTCAATGAGCAGTTCTTC.

The chain has TRBV7-9 and TRBJ1-4; a possible D gene is TRBD1 (6 bases). Germline V lookup: CDR1 SEHNR, CDR2 FQNEAQ (reference sequence). This CDR3 spans 14 amino acids. The V gene lost 5 bases and the J gene lost 8 bases, with 15 bases spanning the gap. CDR3 in amino acids: CASSRQGSGEKLFF. The CDR3 region has the DNA TGTGCCAGCAGCCGTCAGGGGAGCGGCGAAAAACTGTTTTTT.

This sequence joins TRBV30 and TRBJ1-2, with 8 nucleotides matching TRBD1. CDR3 length: 13 amino acids. The V gene's germline CDR1 is GTSNPN and CDR2 SVGIG (reference sequence). V dropped 5 bases and J dropped 3; count of bases not matched to a gene: 5. The CDR3 coding sequence is TGTGCCTGGGGACAGGGCGGTCACTATGGCTACACCTTC. Its translation is CAWGQGGHYGYTF.

The chain is built from TRBV7-9 and TRBJ2-7; 8 nucleotides agree with TRBD2. CDR1 is SEHNR and CDR2 is FQNEAQ in the germline V gene (reference sequence). CDR3 length: 17 residues. V lost 4 bases to trimming and J lost 3 bases; unmatched junction nucleotides: 14. The CDR3 here is CASSSQWASGPSYEQYF. CDR3 in DNA: TGTGCCAGCAGCTCTCAGTGGGCTAGCGGGCCCAGCTACGAGCAGTACTTC.

The chain couples TRBV7-2 to TRBJ2-7, with TRBD2 matching 11 bases. V shed 5 bases and J 2 bases; nucleotides not matched to a gene: 8. Looked up from germline, CDR1 is SGHTA and CDR2 is FQGNSA. The CDR3 spans 16 residues. The CDR3 loop is CASSPRLAGKTYEQYF. DNA for the CDR3: TGTGCCAGCAGCCCAAGACTAGCGGGGAAAACCTACGAGCAGTACTTC.

V and J are TRBV11-2 and TRBJ2-7, with 8 bases identical to TRBD1. The CDR3 runs to 16 residues. CDR1 is SGHAT and CDR2 is FQNNGV in the germline V gene. The ends lost 5 bases at V and 4 bases at J; junction bases unmatched: 13. CDR3 nucleotides: TGTGCCAGCAGCCGAGACAGGGGACTTAGAGCTTACGAGCAGTACTTC. It yields the protein CASSRDRGLRAYEQYF.

The chain joins TRBV5-6 to TRBJ2-3, with 11 positions matching TRBD2. The germline CDR1 and CDR2 sequences are SGHDT and YYEEEE. With 3 bases clipped from V and 6 bases from J, the junction kept 6 bases outside the gene matches. The CDR3 spans 15 residues. The CDR3 region has the DNA TGTGCCAGCAGCTCACTAGCGGGAGTAGGGGATACGCAGTATTTT. It specifies CASSSLAGVGDTQYF.

The gene calls are TRBV9 and TRBJ1-3; D not resolved. The CDR3 has 17 amino acids. V shed 0 bases and J shed 0 bases, with 13 bases lying between them. CDR1 is SGDLS, CDR2 YYNGEE, per germline. The CDR3 DNA sequence: TGTGCCAGCAGCGTAGGAGAAGGCCGGAGCTCTGGAAACACCATATATTTT. Protein: CASSVGEGRSSGNTIYF. The full variable domain, in which reference TRBV9 and TRBJ1-3 provide the parts outside the CDR3, is DSGVTQTPKHLITATGQRVTLRCSPRSGDLSVYWYQQSLDQGLQFLIQYYNGEERAKGNILERFSAQQFPDLHSELNLSSLELGDSALYFCASSVGEGRSSGNTIYFGEGSWLTVV.

This clone showed up just once. The chain employs TRBV6-1 and TRBJ1-4; no definite D call. Germline lookup yields CDR1 MNHNS and CDR2 SASEGT. With 3 bases removed from V and 3 bases from J, the gap between germline ends came to 11 bases. This CDR3 is built from 15 residues. This CDR3 is CASSDRWEANEKLFF. CDR3 DNA sequence: TGTGCCAGCAGTGATAGGTGGGAGGCTAATGAAAAACTGTTTTTT.

In this sample, this clone turned up a few times. The rearrangement uses TRBV9 and TRBJ1-1; D is uncertain. From germline, CDR1 is SGDLS and CDR2 YYNGEE. This CDR3 has 14 residues. The V end lost 0 bases, the J end lost 0 bases, and 6 bases lay between the germline ends. The CDR3 loop is CASSVDELNTEAFF. The CDR3, as DNA: TGTGCCAGCAGCGTAGATGAGCTGAACACTGAAGCTTTCTTT.

V and J are TRBV4-1 and TRBJ2-7; weak D call: TRBD1 (5 bases). CDR1 MGHRA and CDR2 YSYEKL come from the germline V gene. Trimming took off 0 bases at V and 2 bases at J, with 8 bases between the two ends. CDR3 size: 14 residues. CDR3 coding DNA: TGCGCCAGCAGCCAAGATCGGACAACCTACGAGCAGTACTTC. It is translated as CASSQDRTTYEQYF.

J is TRBJ2-3 and V is TRBV5-1, with TRBD1 matching over 9 bases. From germline, CDR1 is SGHRS and CDR2 YFSETQ. V shed 1 base and J 4 bases; nucleotides not matched to a gene: 7. The CDR3 extends over 16 amino acids. The CDR3 protein is CASSLRDRDASDTQYF. The CDR3 bases are TGCGCCAGCAGCTTGAGGGACAGGGATGCTTCAGATACGCAGTATTTT.

V usage is TRBV19 and J usage is TRBJ1-1, with 8 positions matching TRBD1. The CDR3 totals 14 residues. In germline, CDR1 is LNHDA, CDR2 SQIVND (reference sequence). Trimming removed 5 bases from V and 6 bases from J; junction bases left unmatched: 8. The CDR3, as DNA: TGTGCCAGTAGTGCGGGACAGGTCCTCTCTGAAGCTTTCTTT. This codes for CASSAGQVLSEAFF.

This rearrangement joins TRBV6-5 to TRBJ1-5; D perhaps matches TRBD1 (6 bases). CDR3 length: 13 amino acids. Per the germline V gene, CDR1 is MNHEY and CDR2 is SVGAGI. Trimming removed 6 bases from V and 4 bases from J, with 10 bases in between. For the CDR3, the DNA is TGTGCCAGCAGCCTTCAGGGGAATCAGCCCCAGCATTTT. Translating it yields CASSLQGNQPQHF.

This clone was observed a few times. V and J are TRBV6-6 and TRBJ1-1; D is ambiguous. CDR3 length equals 11 residues. CDR1 MNHNY and CDR2 SVGAGI come from the germline V gene (reference sequence). V lost 2 bases and J lost 11, with 9 bases in between. DNA for the CDR3: TGTGCCAGCAGTTACGATGTATTGGCTTTCTTT. It codes for CASSYDVLAFF.